Each of the 20 T cell receptor beta chains below was sequenced from the same sample in a study of T cell responses to AZD1222 COVID-19 vaccine. Sequencing used immunoSEQ multiplex PCR; TCRdb keeps in-frame clones, though not all of them. The sample contains 52,000 or so clones, less than 85% of which appear only once. This material consisted of peripheral blood, taken on day 0 of AZD1222 vaccination. The receptors here all came from an adult in good health.

The chain uses TRBV9 and TRBJ2-7, with TRBD2 matching over 7 bases. This CDR3 is 17 amino acids long. Germline V lookup: CDR1 SGDLS, CDR2 YYNGEE. The V and J ends lost 4 bases and 1 base, in that order; junction bases with no gene match: 14. The CDR3 region is CASSPWRPGGESYEQYF. In DNA form, the CDR3 reads TGTGCCAGCAGCCCCTGGCGTCCGGGAGGAGAGTCCTACGAGCAGTACTTC.

The J gene is TRBJ1-1, the V gene TRBV30, with D uncertain. The CDR3 runs to 13 residues. V was trimmed by 0 bases and J by 0 bases, leaving 5 bases between them. Germline V gene sequence: CDR1 GTSNPN, CDR2 SVGIG (reference sequence). CDR3 bases: TGTGCCTGGAGTGTGGACTTGAACACTGAAGCTTTCTTT. Translated: CAWSVDLNTEAFF.

This clone was counted a few times. The V gene is TRBV6-5, the J gene TRBJ1-4; 7 bases agree with TRBD1. Germline lookup yields CDR1 MNHEY and CDR2 SVGAGI. Trimming took 5 bases from V and 7 from J; bases not matched to a gene: 4. CDR3 length: 13 amino acids. In DNA form, the CDR3 reads TGTGCCAGCAGTAAGACAGGGATTGAAAAACTGTTTTTT. This sequence encodes CASSKTGIEKLFF.

The V call is TRBV7-9, the J call TRBJ2-1; TRBD1 matches 9 bases. V lost 6 bases and J lost 4; bases outside the gene matches: 7. Germline loops: CDR1 SEHNR, CDR2 FQNEAQ (reference sequence). The length of the CDR3 is 15 residues. In DNA form, the CDR3 reads TGTGCCAGCAGTCCACCGGGACAGGGTTACAATGAGCAGTTCTTC. Translation: CASSPPGQGYNEQFF.

The chain is built from TRBV29-1 and TRBJ1-1; 11 positions agree with TRBD1. This CDR3 is 14 amino acids long. The V gene's germline CDR1 is SQVTM and CDR2 ANQGSEA. The trim removed 6 bases at V and 4 bases at J, leaving 7 bases unmatched. The chain's CDR3 is CSVIWGTGGTEAFF. As DNA, the CDR3 is TGCAGCGTGATATGGGGGACAGGGGGCACTGAAGCTTTCTTT.

CDR3 DNA sequence: TGTGCCAGCAGCTCACAGACAGGGAACACTGAAGCTTTCTTT. Translation gives CASSSQTGNTEAFF. The V and J genes are TRBV7-3 and TRBJ1-1, with D maybe TRBD1 (6 bases). Deletions cut 4 bases from V and 1 base from J, with 10 bases between. This CDR3 comprises 14 residues. Germline loops: CDR1 SGHTA, CDR2 FQGTGA.

The rearrangement links TRBV18 to TRBJ1-2; 8 bases fit TRBD1. The CDR3 length is 13 residues. Germline V CDR1 and CDR2: KGHSH, LQKENI. V dropped 3 bases and J dropped 3; count of bases not matched to a gene: 0. This chain's CDR3 is CASSPDRDYGYTF. CDR3 nucleotides: TGTGCCAGCTCACCGGACAGGGACTATGGCTACACCTTC. The variable domain in full, completed from reference TRBV18 and TRBJ1-2, reads NAGVMQNPRHLVRRRGQEARLRCSPMKGHSHVYWYRQLPEEGLKFMVYLQKENIIDESGMPKERFSAEFPKEGPSILRIQQVVRGDSAAYFCASSPDRDYGYTFGSGTRLTVV.

The rearrangement links TRBV30 to TRBJ2-4, with no clear D. From germline, CDR1 is GTSNPN and CDR2 SVGIG (reference sequence). V dropped 0 bases and J dropped 1 base, with 16 bases sitting between them. The CDR3 is made up of 17 amino acids. CDR3 residues: CAWSVPVSVRAKNIQYF. The CDR3 DNA sequence: TGTGCCTGGAGTGTACCCGTCAGTGTGCGGGCCAAAAACATTCAGTACTTC. Looking up the rest from reference TRBV30 and TRBJ2-4 gives the full variable domain: SQTIHQWPATLVQPVGSPLSLECTVEGTSNPNLYWYRQAAGRGLQLLFYSVGIGQISSEVPQNLSASRPQDRQFILSSKKLLLSDSGFYLCAWSVPVSVRAKNIQYFGAGTRLSVL.

This clone has just one count. The V call is TRBV7-3, the J call TRBJ2-3; 14 bases line up with TRBD2. V lost 4 bases, J lost 4 bases, and 4 bases stayed unmatched. Germline assignment: CDR1 SGHTA and CDR2 FQGTGA. This CDR3 has 16 amino acids. The CDR3 sequence is CASSSGLAGVADTQYF. CDR3 nucleotide sequence: TGTGCCAGCAGCTCGGGACTAGCGGGAGTAGCAGATACGCAGTATTTT.

As to this clone: The conserved final phenylalanine or tryptophan is absent from the CDR3, which likely points to a read error. The limits of the CDR3 on the DNA are not certain, so only TCRdb's listed CDR3 is given. The chain couples TRBV2 to TRBJ1-1; the DNA was not compared with TRBD1, the D call given in the table. With termini counted, the CDR3 has 11 amino acids. Germline V lookup: CDR1 SNHLY, CDR2 FYNNEI. CDR3 sequence reads: CASRDTRQGAR.

The CDR3 protein is CASSLGRGQDGYTF. For the CDR3, the DNA is TGTGCCAGCAGCTTGGGGAGGGGGCAGGATGGCTACACCTTC. The chain combines TRBV5-6 with TRBJ1-2; TRBD1 aligns across 7 bases. The CDR3 is 14 amino acids. V gave up 0 bases and J gave up 6 bases; unmatched junction bases: 5. The germline CDR1 and CDR2 sequences are SGHDT and YYEEEE.

The V and J genes are TRBV5-4 and TRBJ1-6, with D unclear. This CDR3 is 13 amino acids long. Trimming removed 0 bases from V and 8 bases from J, with 6 bases in between. Germline CDR1 and CDR2: SGHNT and YYREEE (reference sequence). The CDR3 here is CASSLDRDSPLHF. DNA for the CDR3: TGTGCCAGCAGCTTGGATAGGGATTCACCCCTCCACTTT. The variable domain in full, completed from reference TRBV5-4 and TRBJ1-6, reads ETGVTQSPTHLIKTRGQQVTLRCSSQSGHNTVSWYQQALGQGPQFIFQYYREEENGRGNFPPRFSGLQFPNYSSELNVNALELDDSALYLCASSLDRDSPLHFGNGTRLTVT.

The gene calls are TRBV25-1 and TRBJ2-5, with D perhaps matching TRBD2 (6 bases). Germline loops: CDR1 MGHDK, CDR2 SYGVNS. Between the trimmed V and J ends, which lost 8 bases and 5 bases, there was a span of 15 bases. The CDR3 contains 13 residues. DNA of the CDR3: TGTGCCAGCCTTCCCTACGCGGGGGAGACCCAGTACTTC. It is translated as CASLPYAGETQYF.

In DNA, the CDR3 is TGTGCCTGGGGCGGGACTAGCGGTTATAGGGGTACGCAGTATTTT. It yields the protein CAWGGTSGYRGTQYF. The chain has TRBV30 and TRBJ2-3; 11 positions match TRBD2. Trimming removed 5 bases from V and 8 bases from J; junction bases left unmatched: 12. Germline V gene sequence: CDR1 GTSNPN, CDR2 SVGIG (reference sequence). The CDR3 contains 15 residues.

The chain recombines TRBV7-2 with TRBJ2-5; 11 nucleotides agree with TRBD2. Losses at the gene ends were 5 bases for V and 5 bases for J; bases not matched to a gene: 4. The CDR3 length is 14 residues. Looked up from germline, CDR1 is SGHTA and CDR2 is FQGNSA. CDR3 sequence: CASSLSGRAETQYF. CDR3 bases: TGTGCCAGCAGCCTTAGCGGGAGGGCGGAGACCCAGTACTTC.

The chain employs TRBV2 and TRBJ1-1, with a possible D match to TRBD1 (6 bases). V gave up 4 bases and J gave up 6 bases, with 12 bases separating them. The CDR3 runs to 13 residues. Germline CDR1 and CDR2: SNHLY and FYNNEI. The CDR3 coding sequence is TGTGCCAGCAGTGTTATGAGACAGGCTGAAGCTTTCTTT. Encoded protein: CASSVMRQAEAFF. The variable domain in full, completed from reference TRBV2 and TRBJ1-1, reads EPEVTQTPSHQVTQMGQEVILRCVPISNHLYFYWYRQILGQKVEFLVSFYNNEISEKSEIFDDQFSVERPDGSNFTLKIRSTKLEDSAMYFCASSVMRQAEAFFGQGTRLTVV.

This rearrangement joins TRBV9 to TRBJ1-1; a weak D match, TRBD1 (6 bases). Germline CDR1 SGDLS, CDR2 YYNGEE. The CDR3 extends over 14 amino acids. Trimming stripped 0 bases from V and 3 bases from J, with 9 bases between. The CDR3 here is CASSVEGGYTEAFF. CDR3 bases: TGTGCCAGCAGCGTAGAGGGGGGATACACTGAAGCTTTCTTT. The full variable domain, completed using reference TRBV9 and TRBJ1-1, is DSGVTQTPKHLITATGQRVTLRCSPRSGDLSVYWYQQSLDQGLQFLIQYYNGEERAKGNILERFSAQQFPDLHSELNLSSLELGDSALYFCASSVEGGYTEAFFGQGTRLTVV.

This sequence joins TRBV9 and TRBJ2-2; D gene uncertain. Per germline, CDR1 SGDLS and CDR2 YYNGEE. Trimming removed 0 bases from V and 1 base from J, with 4 bases in between. The CDR3 sequence is 14 residues long. CDR3 DNA: TGTGCCAGCAGCGTAGGGCTGAACACCGGGGAGCTGTTTTTT. Protein product: CASSVGLNTGELFF.

This chain connects TRBV4-1 to TRBJ2-2, with D perhaps matching TRBD2 (6 bases). Germline CDR1 and CDR2: MGHRA and YSYEKL. With 3 bases removed from V and 3 bases from J, the gap between germline ends came to 20 bases. CDR3 length: 18 residues. CDR3 DNA sequence: TGCGCCAGCAGCCATCAACTCACACGAGGGGAGGACACCGGGGAGCTGTTTTTT. Translation gives CASSHQLTRGEDTGELFF.

This chain links TRBV7-9 with TRBJ2-6; D uncertain. The CDR3 consists of 16 residues. The ends were cut back, 5 bases at V and 0 bases at J, with 11 bases in the middle. CDR1 and CDR2 (germline): SEHNR, FQNEAQ (reference sequence). The CDR3: CASSPDLGSGANVLTF. CDR3 bases: TGTGCCAGCAGCCCTGATCTGGGCTCTGGGGCCAACGTCCTGACTTTC.